Listed below are T cell receptor beta chains from one sample, sequenced in a study of T cells in Graves' hyperthyroidism and ophthalmopathy. TCRdb reanalysed the multiplex PCR reads using MiXCR and keeps one entry per CDR3 protein. Of over 350,000 distinct CDR3 sequences in the sample, approximately 14% were seen once. The sample comprised blood. These receptors originate from a man aged 18 to 29 with Graves' ophthalmopathy. CDR3s include the opening cysteine and the closing phenylalanine or tryptophan. D genes are given only for firm matches. Clone sizes are given selectively: once, few, many, or a class where the clone is expanded.

d_gene,abundance,v_gene,len,j_gene,CDR3aa,CDR3nt
-,many,TRBV3-1,12,TRBJ2-3,CASSQQTDTQYF,TGTGCCAGCAGCCAACAGACAGATACGCAGTATTTT
TRBD2,few,TRBV10-3,14,TRBJ2-1,CAIRPGLADNEQFF,TGTGCCATCAGGCCGGGACTAGCGGACAATGAGCAGTTCTTC
TRBD2,many,TRBV29-1,17,TRBJ2-3,CSVGPGWTSGDTDTQYF,TGCAGCGTTGGGCCTGGTTGGACTAGCGGGGACACAGATACGCAGTATTTT
-,many,TRBV7-9,16,TRBJ2-1,CASSSFFGALYNEQFF,TGTGCCAGCAGCTCGTTTTTTGGGGCCCTCTACAATGAGCAGTTCTTC
-,many,TRBV20-1,13,TRBJ1-2,CSASSGELYGYTF,TGCAGTGCTAGCTCAGGAGAACTCTATGGCTACACCTTC
TRBD1,few,TRBV19,14,TRBJ1-5,CASSGQGGIQPQHF,TGTGCCAGTAGTGGGCAGGGGGGAATTCAGCCCCAGCATTTT
TRBD1,many,TRBV12-3/TRBV12-4,16,TRBJ1-2,CASSRPPGQGGYGYTF,TGTGCCAGCAGCCGCCCCCCGGGACAGGGAGGCTATGGCTACACCTTC
-,many,TRBV20-1,13,TRBJ2-1,CSPGSGPSHEQFF,TGCAGTCCGGGTAGCGGACCCAGCCATGAGCAGTTCTTC
TRBD2,few,TRBV25-1,16,TRBJ2-5,CASSEGAGAYQETQYF,TGTGCCAGCAGTGAGGGAGCGGGAGCTTACCAAGAGACCCAGTACTTC
-,few,TRBV14,14,TRBJ2-2,CASSQGEFTGELFF,TGTGCCAGCAGCCAAGGGGAATTCACCGGGGAGCTGTTTTTT
TRBD2,many,TRBV13,15,TRBJ2-1,CASSFELAGSNEQFF,TGTGCCAGCAGCTTTGAACTAGCGGGATCAAATGAGCAGTTCTTC
TRBD2,-,TRBV4-1,15,TRBJ2-2,CASSRLLGGAGELFF,TGCGCCAGCAGCCGCTTGCTTGGGGGGGCCGGGGAGCTGTTTTTT
TRBD1,few,TRBV6-5,15,TRBJ2-7,CASSYRRDRRGEQYF,TGTGCCAGCAGTTACCGCCGGGACAGGCGGGGCGAGCAGTACTTC
-,few,TRBV19,14,TRBJ2-5,CASNGAGGGETQYF,TGTGCCAGTAATGGGGCAGGGGGAGGTGAGACCCAGTACTTC
TRBD1,-,TRBV20-1,13,TRBJ2-7,CSVPGQGAYEQYF,TGCAGTGTTCCGGGACAGGGAGCCTACGAGCAGTACTTC
-,-,TRBV12-3/TRBV12-4,13,TRBJ1-1,CASSWQPNTEAFF,TGTGCCAGCTCTTGGCAGCCGAACACTGAAGCTTTCTTT
TRBD2,many,TRBV15,13,TRBJ2-3,CATAAGVPDTQYF,TGTGCCACCGCGGCGGGAGTTCCAGATACGCAGTATTTT
TRBD2,many,TRBV13,15,TRBJ2-7,CASSGSGGPTYEQYF,TGTGCCAGCAGTGGTAGCGGGGGGCCTACCTACGAGCAGTACTTC
TRBD1,many,TRBV4-1,18,TRBJ2-1,CASSQRGLRTGPYNEQFF,TGCGCCAGCAGCCAGAGGGGCCTGAGGACAGGGCCCTACAATGAGCAGTTCTTC
TRBD2,many,TRBV9,15,TRBJ2-1,CASSRLAGGVDEQFF,TGTGCCAGCTCTCGACTAGCGGGAGGGGTTGATGAGCAGTTCTTC
TRBD1,many,TRBV2,12,TRBJ2-7,CASLRQGYEQYF,TGTGCCAGCCTCAGACAGGGGTACGAGCAGTACTTC
TRBD2,many,TRBV6-1,15,TRBJ2-1,CASRELAGSYNEQFF,TGTGCCAGCAGGGAACTAGCGGGGTCGTACAATGAGCAGTTCTTC
TRBD1,many,TRBV5-1,14,TRBJ2-7,CASSPGTATYEQYF,TGCGCCAGCAGCCCAGGGACAGCCACCTACGAGCAGTACTTC
-,-,TRBV19,14,TRBJ1-5,CASRQSSSNQPQHF,TGTGCCAGCCGACAGAGTAGTAGCAATCAGCCCCAGCATTTT
-,many,TRBV7-2,16,TRBJ2-7,CASSLPFYSSLNEQYF,TGTGCCAGCAGCCTACCTTTCTACTCCAGCCTGAACGAGCAGTACTTC
TRBD1,many,TRBV7-3,15,TRBJ2-3,CASSTGTGGTDTQYF,TGTGCCAGCAGCACAGGAACAGGGGGAACAGATACGCAGTATTTT
-,many,TRBV11-3,15,TRBJ2-7,CASTPRAGSSYEQYF,TGTGCCAGCACCCCTCGGGCGGGCAGCTCCTACGAGCAGTACTTC
-,-,TRBV2,13,TRBJ1-3,CDRGPLGGNTIYF,TGTGACCGCGGCCCTTTAGGTGGAAACACCATATATTTT
-,many,TRBV11-2,10,TRBJ1-1,CASSQGEAFF,TGTGCCAGCAGCCAGGGTGAAGCTTTCTTT
-,many,TRBV3-1,14,TRBJ1-1,CASSQESGRSEAFF,TGTGCCAGCAGCCAAGAGAGTGGACGCTCTGAAGCTTTCTTT
TRBD1,many,TRBV6-1,14,TRBJ1-2,CASTSGGFYYGYTF,TGTGCCAGCACGTCAGGGGGCTTTTACTATGGCTACACCTTC
-,many,TRBV7-8,16,TRBJ2-5,CASSPHRPGKKETQYF,TGTGCCAGCAGCCCTCACCGCCCCGGCAAAAAAGAGACCCAGTACTTC
-,many,TRBV4-1,13,TRBJ2-7,CASSQEGYHEQYF,TGCGCCAGCAGCCAAGAAGGTTACCACGAGCAGTACTTC
-,-,TRBV5-8,13,TRBJ1-1,CASSFSGGTEAFF,TGTGCCAGCAGCTTTTCGGGCGGCACTGAAGCTTTCTTT
TRBD1,-,TRBV9,13,TRBJ1-2,CASSIRDREGYTF,TGTGCCAGCAGCATCCGGGACAGAGAGGGCTACACCTTC
-,many,TRBV12-3/TRBV12-4,14,TRBJ1-1,CASIPTGRNTEAFF,TGTGCCAGCATCCCAACGGGACGGAACACTGAAGCTTTCTTT
-,many,TRBV5-1,14,TRBJ2-7,CASSFNSGRGEQYF,TGCGCCAGCAGCTTCAATAGCGGCAGAGGGGAGCAGTACTTC
-,-,TRBV9,14,TRBJ2-1,CASSPSGQYNEQFF,TGTGCCAGCAGCCCAAGCGGGCAGTACAATGAGCAGTTCTTC
-,many,TRBV5-1,14,TRBJ1-4,CASRLETSGEKLFF,TGCGCCAGCAGATTGGAGACAAGCGGGGAAAAACTGTTTTTT
TRBD1,many,TRBV29-1,13,TRBJ2-7,CSVEVGQGYEQYF,TGCAGCGTTGAAGTGGGACAGGGCTACGAGCAGTACTTC
-,-,TRBV6-1,12,TRBJ2-3,CASRGTASGQYF,TGTGCCAGCAGGGGGACGGCTTCGGGGCAGTATTTT
TRBD1,-,TRBV25-1,15,TRBJ2-1,CASSAGQGIHNEQFF,TGTGCCAGCAGTGCCGGACAGGGGATCCACAATGAGCAGTTCTTC
-,many,TRBV20-1,11,TRBJ1-1,CSAGGGSEAFF,TGCAGTGCAGGTGGGGGGAGTGAAGCTTTCTTT
-,few,TRBV9,14,TRBJ2-7,CASSEGGQPYEQYF,TGTGCCAGCAGCGAGGGGGGACAGCCCTACGAGCAGTACTTC
-,-,TRBV6-6,14,TRBJ1-6,CASSYLGESSPLHF,TGTGCCAGCAGTTACCTCGGGGAGAGTTCACCCCTCCACTTT
-,many,TRBV7-9,15,TRBJ1-1,CASTQSGTMNTEAFF,TGTGCCAGCACCCAGTCAGGGACCATGAACACTGAAGCTTTCTTT
-,few,TRBV7-9,15,TRBJ1-4,CASSSGGGTNEKLFF,TGTGCCAGCAGCTCCGGCGGGGGCACTAATGAAAAACTGTTTTTT